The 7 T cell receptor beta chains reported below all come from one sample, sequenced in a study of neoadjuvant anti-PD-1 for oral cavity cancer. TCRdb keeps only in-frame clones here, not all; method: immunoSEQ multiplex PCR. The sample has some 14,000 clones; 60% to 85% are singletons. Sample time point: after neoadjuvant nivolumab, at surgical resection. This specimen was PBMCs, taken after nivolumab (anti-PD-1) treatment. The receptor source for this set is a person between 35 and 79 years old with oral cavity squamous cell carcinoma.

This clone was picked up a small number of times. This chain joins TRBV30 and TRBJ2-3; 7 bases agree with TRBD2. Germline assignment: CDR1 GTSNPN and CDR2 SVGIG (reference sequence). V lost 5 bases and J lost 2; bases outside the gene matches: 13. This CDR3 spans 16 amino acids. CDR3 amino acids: CAWVRFLTSSTDTQYF. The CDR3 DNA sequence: TGTGCCTGGGTTCGGTTTTTGACTAGCTCCACAGATACGCAGTATTTT.

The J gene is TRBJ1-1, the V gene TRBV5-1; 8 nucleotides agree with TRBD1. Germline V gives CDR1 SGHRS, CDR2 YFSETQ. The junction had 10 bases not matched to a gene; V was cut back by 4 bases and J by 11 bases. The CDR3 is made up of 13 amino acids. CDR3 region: CASSPGQGFVAFF. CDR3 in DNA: TGCGCCAGCAGCCCTGGACAGGGTTTCGTCGCTTTCTTT.

DNA for the CDR3: TGCGCCAGCAGCTTGGAGGCGGGTGTCAGGGCCAACGTCCTGACTTTC. Amino acids: CASSLEAGVRANVLTF. This chain links TRBV5-1 with TRBJ2-6; maybe TRBD2 (5 bases). Germline V gene sequence: CDR1 SGHRS, CDR2 YFSETQ. The CDR3 totals 16 residues. Trimming stripped 0 bases from V and 5 bases from J, with 12 bases between.

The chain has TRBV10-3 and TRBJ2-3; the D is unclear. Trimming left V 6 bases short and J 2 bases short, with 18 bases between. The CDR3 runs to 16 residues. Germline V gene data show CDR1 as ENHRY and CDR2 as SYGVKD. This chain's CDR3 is CAISGPRALLTDTQYF. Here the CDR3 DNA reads TGTGCCATCAGCGGTCCCCGGGCCCTTCTCACAGATACGCAGTATTTT.

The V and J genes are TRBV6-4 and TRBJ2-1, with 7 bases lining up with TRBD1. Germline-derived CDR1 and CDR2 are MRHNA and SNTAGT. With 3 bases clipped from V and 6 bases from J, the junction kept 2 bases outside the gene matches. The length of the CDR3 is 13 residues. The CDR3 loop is CASSEGTVNEQFF. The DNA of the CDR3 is TGTGCCAGCAGTGAAGGGACAGTCAATGAGCAGTTCTTC.

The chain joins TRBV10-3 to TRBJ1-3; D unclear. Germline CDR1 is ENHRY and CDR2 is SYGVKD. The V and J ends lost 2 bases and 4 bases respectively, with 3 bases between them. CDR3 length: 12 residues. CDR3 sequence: CAISEGGNTIYF. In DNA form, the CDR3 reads TGTGCCATCAGTGAGGGCGGAAACACCATATATTTT.

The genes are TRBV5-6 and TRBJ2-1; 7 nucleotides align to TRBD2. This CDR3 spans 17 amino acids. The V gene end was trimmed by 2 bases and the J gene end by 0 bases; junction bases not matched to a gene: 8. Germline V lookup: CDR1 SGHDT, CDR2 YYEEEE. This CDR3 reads CASSLSAPGGSYNEQFF. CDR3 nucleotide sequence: TGTGCCAGCAGCTTATCGGCTCCGGGGGGCTCCTACAATGAGCAGTTCTTC.